This note documents a single T cell receptor (beta chain) sequence. This sample was included in a study of cytomegalovirus exposure and HLA in healthy donors. Germline CDR1 SGHAT, CDR2 FQDESV (reference sequence). This CDR3 region has 16 residues. V lost 1 base to trimming and J lost 8 bases, with 20 bases between them. The PCR employed 60 Vbeta primers together with 13 Jbeta primers. Sequenced by immunoSEQ multiplex PCR; TCRdb stores in-frame clones only, minus some. The data hold 150,000 to 170,000 clones, with 80% observed a single time. This chain connects TRBV11-1 to TRBJ1-2, with TRBD1 as a possible D gene (6 bases). This clonotype was obtained from a middle-aged woman in good health and CMV-seropositive. What was sequenced was PBMCs. This chain's CDR3 is CASSLGAGARLVGYTF. CDR3 in DNA: TGTGCCAGCAGCTTAGGCGCGGGGGCGCGGCTCGTCGGCTACACCTTC.